A single T cell receptor beta chain is shown here with its context. Its antigen is still unknown. This entry is derived from a study of identical twins. Study findings and constraints: Invariant MAIT and iNKT cells are populations that could partly confound zero-insertion analyses.

TCRdb re-called the 5' RACE reads through MiXCR, storing one row per CDR3 protein. The table lists around 650,000 distinct CDR3 sequences, around 7.4% of them singletons. The ends were cut back, 3 bases at V and 0 bases at J, with 9 bases in the middle. Germline loops: CDR1 ENHRY, CDR2 SYGVKD. The CDR3 is 16 amino acids. This same sample was also part of a study on yellow fever vaccine responses in identical twins.

The sequencing input was PBMCs. This clonotype was obtained from a woman younger than 35 in good health. The gene calls are TRBV10-3 and TRBJ2-6; D might be TRBD2 (5 bases). In nucleotides, the CDR3 is TGTGCCATCAGTGAACGGGGTATCTCTGGGGCCAACGTCCTGACTTTC. This encodes CAISERGISGANVLTF.